The clone carrying this T cell receptor (beta chain) was detected once. What it recognizes is unknown. The PCR had 60 Vbeta and 13 Jbeta primers. Here immunoSEQ multiplex PCR was the method, and the copy in TCRdb shows in-frame clones only, minus some. The sample lists about 140,000 clones; approximately 70% were seen once. V was shortened by 2 bases and J by 3 bases, with 14 bases between the two germline ends. CDR1 and CDR2 (germline): SGDLS, YYNGEE. This CDR3 is built from 15 residues. The record originates from a study of cytomegalovirus exposure and HLA in healthy donors. Study-level results: When a later analysis was performed, an Asian-associated ancestry cluster reportedly had fewer N-insertions than the approximately 700-donor mean.

The J gene is TRBJ1-1, the V gene TRBV9, with D possibly TRBD1 on 5 matching bases. The sequenced sample was PBMCs. The TCR originated in a woman between 25 and 40 years old in good health and CMV-seronegative. The CDR3 protein is CASSVDLGGDTEAFF. The CDR3 DNA sequence: TGTGCCAGCAGCGTCGACCTTGGGGGGGACACTGAAGCTTTCTTT.